These 18 T cell receptor beta chains came from one sample sequenced in a study of blood T cell repertoires in COVID-19. Sequencing used immunoSEQ multiplex PCR; TCRdb keeps in-frame clones, though not all of them. Of some 120,000 clones listed, roughly 80% are singletons. The sample taken for sequencing was peripheral blood. These receptors were collected from a man aged 70-80 years with acute or convalescent COVID-19.

The chain has TRBV3-1 (or the pseudogene TRBV3-2) and TRBJ2-1; no firm D call. Germline V gene sequence: CDR1 LGHDT, CDR2 YNNKEL (reference sequence). The V end lost 2 bases, the J end lost 12 bases, and 8 bases lay between the germline ends. The CDR3 is 11 amino acids. The DNA of the CDR3 is TGTGCCAGCAGCCAATCACAGTTGCAGTTCTTC. The encoded protein is CASSQSQLQFF.

V usage is TRBV7-9 and J usage is TRBJ1-4, with 8 bases aligning to TRBD1. After removal of 6 bases from V and 2 bases from J, the junction contained 5 bases not matched to a gene. The CDR3 length is 15 residues. CDR1 and CDR2 from the germline V gene are SEHNR and FQNEAQ (reference sequence). CDR3 in amino acids: CASSSRTGTNEKLFF. The CDR3 DNA reads as TGTGCCAGCAGTTCCAGGACAGGGACTAATGAAAAACTGTTTTTT. The complete variable domain, with remaining parts taken from reference TRBV7-9 and TRBJ1-4, reads DTGVSQNPRHKITKRGQNVTFRCDPISEHNRLYWYRQTLGQGPEFLTYFQNEAQLEKSRLLSDRFSAERPKGSFSTLEIQRTEQGDSAMYLCASSSRTGTNEKLFFGSGTQLSVL.

V and J are TRBV7-9 and TRBJ1-2; D remains unclear. Trimming removed 2 bases at V and 0 bases at J, with 16 bases between. Germline CDR1 reads SEHNR; CDR2 reads FQNEAQ (reference sequence). The CDR3 loop spans 17 amino acids. CDR3 region: CASSLSALGSTNYGYTF. Written as DNA, the CDR3 is TGTGCCAGCAGCTTAAGTGCGCTAGGTTCCACTAACTATGGCTACACCTTC.

The chain has TRBV2 and TRBJ1-1; 8 positions agree with TRBD1. V lost 0 bases, J lost 11 bases, and 8 bases stayed unmatched. The germline V gene has CDR1 SNHLY and CDR2 FYNNEI. This CDR3 contains 14 residues. The DNA for the CDR3 is TGTGCCAGCAGTGAAGCAGGGCAGGGGGCCGGGGCTTTCTTT. Amino acid sequence: CASSEAGQGAGAFF. The entire variable domain, with the rest obtained from reference TRBV2 and TRBJ1-1, is as follows: EPEVTQTPSHQVTQMGQEVILRCVPISNHLYFYWYRQILGQKVEFLVSFYNNEISEKSEIFDDQFSVERPDGSNFTLKIRSTKLEDSAMYFCASSEAGQGAGAFFGQGTRLTVV.

The chain links TRBV11-3 to TRBJ1-2; 7 nucleotides line up with TRBD1. There are 18 residues in the CDR3. Germline trimming cut 0 bases from V and 0 bases from J; bases unmatched to any gene: 10. Germline V gene lookup returns CDR1 SGHNT and CDR2 YENEEA. CDR3 sequence: CASSLDHDRVQANYGYTF. CDR3 in DNA: TGTGCCAGCAGCTTAGATCACGACAGGGTCCAAGCTAACTATGGCTACACCTTC.

The chain combines TRBV24-1 with TRBJ2-7; the D gene is possibly TRBD1 (6 bases). The length of the CDR3 is 13 residues. V lost 7 bases, J lost 2 bases, and 11 bases lay in between. Germline CDR1 reads KGHDR; CDR2 reads SFDVKD. In DNA form, the CDR3 reads TGTGCCACCAGCACGGACAGCCCCTACGAGCAGTACTTC. Protein: CATSTDSPYEQYF.

This sequence joins TRBV5-4 and TRBJ2-5, with 7 bases aligning to TRBD2. From germline, CDR1 is SGHNT and CDR2 YYREEE (reference sequence). V gave up 4 bases and J gave up 4 bases; unmatched junction bases: 13. The CDR3 is 16 residues long. The CDR3 loop is CASSPPGEGNRETQYF. The CDR3 DNA follows: TGTGCCAGCAGCCCCCCTGGGGAGGGGAACCGAGAGACCCAGTACTTC.

The chain has TRBV30 and TRBJ2-1; D unclear. The CDR3 is 13 residues long. The V gene lost 1 base and the J gene lost 4 bases, with 8 bases spanning the gap. Germline CDR1 GTSNPN, CDR2 SVGIG (reference sequence). The chain's CDR3 is CAWSGNTYNEQFF. The CDR3 bases are TGTGCCTGGAGTGGTAACACATACAATGAGCAGTTCTTC.

The J gene is TRBJ1-4, the V gene TRBV7-9; no firm D call. This CDR3 has 14 amino acids. The germline gives CDR1 SEHNR, CDR2 FQNEAQ (reference sequence). Trimming pared 1 base from V and 0 bases from J, leaving 3 bases between. The CDR3 loop reads CASSLVTTNEKLFF. As DNA, the CDR3 is TGTGCCAGCAGCTTAGTTACAACTAATGAAAAACTGTTTTTT.

The rearrangement uses TRBV5-8 and TRBJ1-3; TRBD1 matches 12 bases. J lost 3 bases, V lost 4 bases, and 5 bases had no gene match. The CDR3 spans 16 residues. CDR1 is SGHTS, CDR2 YDEGEE, per germline. This chain's CDR3 is CASSKGQGARGNTIYF. For the CDR3, the DNA is TGTGCCAGCAGCAAGGGACAGGGGGCTCGTGGAAACACCATATATTTT.

The chain recombines TRBV3-1 (or the pseudogene TRBV3-2) with TRBJ1-1; 7 bases match TRBD1. Trimming cost V 1 base and J 4 bases; bases outside gene matches: 3. Germline-derived CDR1 and CDR2 are LGHDT and YNNKEL (reference sequence). CDR3 length equals 14 residues. The chain's CDR3 is CASSQAGGGTEAFF. For the CDR3, the DNA is TGTGCCAGCAGCCAAGCAGGGGGTGGCACTGAAGCTTTCTTT.

The J gene is TRBJ1-1, the V gene TRBV10-3, with 11 bases fitting TRBD1. Losses at the gene ends were 4 bases for V and 2 bases for J; bases not matched to a gene: 12. The CDR3 contains 18 residues. The germline V gene has CDR1 ENHRY and CDR2 SYGVKD. CDR3 sequence reads: CAISVRTGGGTLNTEAFF. The CDR3 bases are TGTGCCATCAGTGTGCGGACAGGGGGCGGAACACTAAACACTGAAGCTTTCTTT.

The chain couples TRBV30 to TRBJ2-7; 8 nucleotides agree with TRBD1. Germline V CDR1 and CDR2: GTSNPN, SVGIG (reference sequence). Trimming removed 1 base from V and 2 bases from J; junction bases left unmatched: 7. The CDR3 loop spans 15 amino acids. The CDR3 spells CAWSGGDRNTYEQYF. The CDR3 region has the DNA TGTGCCTGGAGTGGGGGGGACAGGAATACCTACGAGCAGTACTTC. Full variable domain (outside the CDR3, taken from reference TRBV30 and TRBJ2-7): SQTIHQWPATLVQPVGSPLSLECTVEGTSNPNLYWYRQAAGRGLQLLFYSVGIGQISSEVPQNLSASRPQDRQFILSSKKLLLSDSGFYLCAWSGGDRNTYEQYFGPGTRLTVT.

The V call is TRBV6-5, the J call TRBJ1-2; the D gene is possibly TRBD1 (5 bases). Trimming stripped 6 bases from V and 8 bases from J, with 16 bases between. The CDR3 spans 13 residues. The germline V gene encodes CDR1 MNHEY and CDR2 SVGAGI. CDR3 sequence: CASRGGTGSGYTF. The CDR3 DNA reads as TGTGCCAGCAGGGGAGGGACCGGCAGCGGCTACACCTTC.

The rearrangement uses TRBV2 and TRBJ1-2, with 9 nucleotides matching TRBD1. This CDR3 comprises 15 residues. Trimming removed 4 bases from V and 6 bases from J; junction bases left unmatched: 9. Looked up from germline, CDR1 is SNHLY and CDR2 is FYNNEI. CDR3 nucleotide sequence: TGTGCCAGCAGTGGAGCGGGACAGGGATTTAATGGCTACACCTTC. Translation: CASSGAGQGFNGYTF.

The V call is TRBV3-1 (or the pseudogene TRBV3-2), the J call TRBJ1-3; D perhaps matches TRBD1 (5 bases). CDR1 LGHDT and CDR2 YNNKEL come from the germline V gene (reference sequence). The CDR3 has 14 residues. Trimming shortened V by 1 base and J by 8 bases, and 12 bases separated the two germline ends. This chain's CDR3 is CASSQAHTGDTIYF. The CDR3 DNA follows: TGTGCCAGCAGCCAAGCTCATACGGGGGACACCATATATTTT.

This clone was observed once. The chain carries TRBV6-5 and TRBJ1-2, with D uncertain. V was shortened by 10 bases and J by 6 bases, with 15 bases between the two germline ends. CDR1 is MNHEY, CDR2 SVGAGI, per germline. The CDR3 sequence is 12 residues long. The CDR3 here is CATLGGPHGYTF. Here the CDR3 DNA reads TGTGCCACCCTCGGCGGGCCTCATGGCTACACCTTC.

This chain links TRBV9 with TRBJ2-1, with 9 bases aligning to TRBD2. The CDR3 contains 21 residues. The J segment lost 0 bases and the V segment lost 3 bases, leaving 19 bases of the junction unmatched. Germline V CDR1 and CDR2: SGDLS, YYNGEE. CDR3 nucleotides: TGTGCCAGCAGCGGCGACACTCCGGGACTAGCCTTTGCGAGCTCCTACAATGAGCAGTTCTTC. It is translated as CASSGDTPGLAFASSYNEQFF. Together with reference TRBV9 and TRBJ2-1, the CDR3 gives the full variable domain: DSGVTQTPKHLITATGQRVTLRCSPRSGDLSVYWYQQSLDQGLQFLIQYYNGEERAKGNILERFSAQQFPDLHSELNLSSLELGDSALYFCASSGDTPGLAFASSYNEQFFGPGTRLTVL.